What follows are 24 T cell receptor beta chains derived from one specimen sequenced in a study of blood T cell repertoires in COVID-19. Generated by immunoSEQ multiplex PCR, the TCRdb table keeps only in-frame clones and is missing some. The table shows around 200,000 clones, with about 85% occurring only once. Sequencing was performed on peripheral blood. The receptors were gathered from an elderly woman with acute or convalescent COVID-19.

This sequence joins TRBV27 and TRBJ1-5; D uncertain. Germline loops: CDR1 MNHEY, CDR2 SMNVEV (reference sequence). This CDR3 has 14 residues. Trimming took 6 bases from V and 3 from J, leaving 12 bases between them. CDR3 in DNA: TGTGCCAGCAGGGCGGCGGGGAACAATCAGCCCCAGCATTTT. Protein: CASRAAGNNQPQHF.

The chain recombines TRBV10-3 with TRBJ1-1; no definite D call. Germline-derived CDR1 and CDR2 are ENHRY and SYGVKD. V lost 0 bases and J 7 bases, leaving 9 bases between the germline ends. There are 13 residues in the CDR3. The CDR3 DNA sequence: TGTGCCATCAGTGAGTCCGGGGTTGGTGAAGCTTTCTTT. Protein: CAISESGVGEAFF.

The chain has TRBV30 and TRBJ2-7; 9 bases are a match to TRBD2. The CDR3 runs to 15 residues. Germline-derived CDR1 and CDR2 are GTSNPN and SVGIG (reference sequence). Trimming removed 0 bases from V and 4 bases from J; junction bases left unmatched: 7. CDR3 in amino acids: CAWSVQLAGKYEQYF. In nucleotides, the CDR3 is TGTGCCTGGAGTGTACAACTAGCGGGCAAATACGAGCAGTACTTC.

The J gene is TRBJ1-1, the V gene TRBV28, with D unclear. The CDR3 totals 13 residues. Germline CDR1 is MDHEN and CDR2 is SYDVKM. Trimming shortened V by 2 bases and J by 10 bases, and 14 bases separated the two germline ends. In DNA form, the CDR3 reads TGTGCCAGCAGTTTACCTCTCCCCCGGGTAGCTTTCTTT. Protein: CASSLPLPRVAFF.

The genes are TRBV12-3 or TRBV12-4 and TRBJ1-1, with TRBD1 as a possible D gene (5 bases). Trimming stripped 7 bases from V and 2 bases from J, with 11 bases between. The length of the CDR3 is 13 residues. CDR3: CASTTGVNTEAFF. CDR3 bases: TGTGCCAGCACCACGGGGGTTAACACTGAAGCTTTCTTT.

The chain joins TRBV7-2 to TRBJ2-4, with 8 bases that match TRBD2. V lost 2 bases, J lost 7 bases, and 10 bases stayed unmatched. The CDR3 runs to 16 residues. Per the germline V gene, CDR1 is SGHTA and CDR2 is FQGNSA. The CDR3 coding sequence is TGTGCCAGCAGCTTATCGACCGCCACGGGAGGGAACATTCAGTACTTC. It codes for CASSLSTATGGNIQYF.

The rearrangement uses TRBV28 and TRBJ1-6; unclear D gene. Germline V lookup: CDR1 MDHEN, CDR2 SYDVKM. The length of the CDR3 is 15 residues. The ends were cut back, 8 bases at V and 6 bases at J, with 17 bases in the middle. The chain's CDR3 is CASSSGAVGNSPLHF. The DNA of the CDR3 is TGTGCCAGCTCTTCCGGCGCGGTTGGTAATTCACCCCTCCACTTT.

This rearrangement joins TRBV11-3 to TRBJ2-2; TRBD1 agrees at 7 bases. The CDR3 covers 15 residues. Germline V lookup: CDR1 SGHNT, CDR2 YENEEA. Losses at the gene ends were 1 base for V and 6 bases for J; bases not matched to a gene: 5. The CDR3 region has the DNA TGTGCCAGCAGCTTAGGACCCGGACAGGCCGGGGAGCTGTTTTTT. It encodes CASSLGPGQAGELFF.

The chain is built from TRBV5-1 and TRBJ2-5; possible D gene TRBD2, 6 bases. The length of the CDR3 is 16 residues. Germline V gene lookup returns CDR1 SGHRS and CDR2 YFSETQ. Trimming shortened V by 0 bases and J by 5 bases, and 17 bases separated the two germline ends. The CDR3 region has the DNA TGCGCCAGCAGCTTGGGTTTTTCACTAGCCGAGGAGACCCAGTACTTC. Amino acid sequence: CASSLGFSLAEETQYF.

This clone was seen just once. DNA for the CDR3: TGTGCCAGCAGACTAGCGGGAGAAACGCAGTATTTT. Translation: CASRLAGETQYF. The rearrangement joins TRBV27 to TRBJ2-3, with TRBD2 matching over 11 bases. The CDR3 runs 12 residues. Germline CDR1 reads MNHEY; CDR2 reads SMNVEV (reference sequence). The V segment lost 6 bases and the J segment 9 bases; nucleotides outside the gene matches: 2.

This clone was counted a few times. The chain employs TRBV24-1 and TRBJ1-4; the D gene is possibly TRBD1 (5 bases). V lost 5 bases and J lost 7, with 10 bases in between. The CDR3 sequence is 13 residues long. Germline V gene data show CDR1 as KGHDR and CDR2 as SFDVKD. CDR3 nucleotide sequence: TGTGCCACCAGTGGGTACAGGACTGAAAAACTGTTTTTT. This sequence encodes CATSGYRTEKLFF.

The genes are TRBV7-9 and TRBJ1-5; maybe TRBD1 (6 bases). Trimming shortened V by 5 bases and J by 6 bases, and 17 bases separated the two germline ends. The CDR3 consists of 15 residues. In germline, CDR1 is SEHNR, CDR2 FQNEAQ (reference sequence). The CDR3 DNA follows: TGTGCCAGCAGCCCACTGGGGGGCGGGAGTCAGCCCCAGCATTTT. It yields the protein CASSPLGGGSQPQHF.

V gene TRBV3-1 (or the pseudogene TRBV3-2) combines with J gene TRBJ1-2, with 9 bases fitting TRBD1. The trim removed 2 bases at V and 6 bases at J, leaving 4 bases unmatched. The CDR3 covers 14 residues. Germline CDR1 LGHDT, CDR2 YNNKEL (reference sequence). CDR3 in DNA: TGTGCCAGCAGCCAAATGGACAGGGGAGATGGCTACACCTTC. It yields the protein CASSQMDRGDGYTF.

This chain joins TRBV5-1 and TRBJ1-6, with D tentatively TRBD1 (5 bases). This CDR3 comprises 17 residues. V was pared by 4 bases and J by 8 bases, with 22 bases between. Germline-derived CDR1 and CDR2 are SGHRS and YFSETQ. The CDR3 bases are TGCGCCAGCAGCCTCAACGGGGGGAATTTAGGATATTCACCCCTCCACTTT. Encoded protein: CASSLNGGNLGYSPLHF.

This chain uses TRBV21-1 with TRBJ1-1. TRBV21-1 is reported as a pseudogene. This CDR3 region has 13 residues. The CDR3 here is CASTSCGFTEAFF. CDR3 bases: TGTGCCAGCACCTCCTGCGGGTTCACTGAAGCTTTCTTT.

The rearrangement uses TRBV5-1 and TRBJ2-5; 8 bases are a match to TRBD2. This CDR3 contains 14 residues. Per the germline V gene, CDR1 is SGHRS and CDR2 is YFSETQ. Unmatched junction bases numbered 6, after V lost 7 bases and J lost 1 base. The CDR3 loop is CASHVTSGQETQYF. The CDR3 coding sequence is TGCGCCAGCCACGTCACTAGCGGCCAAGAGACCCAGTACTTC.

This clone was observed a single time. The chain links TRBV9 to TRBJ1-3; D gene uncertain. Trimming removed 0 bases from V and 0 bases from J, with 10 bases in between. Germline V gene lookup returns CDR1 SGDLS and CDR2 YYNGEE. The CDR3 is 16 residues long. DNA of the CDR3: TGTGCCAGCAGCGTAGGTGCCCGCGTCTCTGGAAACACCATATATTTT. Protein sequence: CASSVGARVSGNTIYF.

CDR3 nucleotides: TGTGCCAGCAGTAGACAGGCCAATGAAGCTTTCTTT. Its protein product is CASSRQANEAFF. The V gene is TRBV12-3 or TRBV12-4, the J gene TRBJ1-1, with D possibly being TRBD1 (6 bases). The CDR3 runs 12 residues. Trimming cost V 5 bases and J 7 bases, with 11 bases left between them.

The V and J genes are TRBV7-9 and TRBJ2-6, with TRBD1 matching 7 bases. The CDR3 has 18 amino acids. Germline CDR1 reads SEHNR; CDR2 reads FQNEAQ (reference sequence). Losses at the gene ends were 3 bases for V and 0 bases for J; bases not matched to a gene: 8. The CDR3 here is CASSLDPGQSSGANVLTF. The CDR3 nucleotides read TGTGCCAGCAGCTTGGATCCGGGACAGAGCTCTGGGGCCAACGTCCTGACTTTC.

This chain connects TRBV15 to TRBJ2-2; D possibly corresponds to TRBD1 (6 bases). Trimming took off 1 base at V and 0 bases at J, with 9 bases between the two ends. The CDR3 has 16 residues. From germline, CDR1 is LNHNV and CDR2 YYDKDF (reference sequence). The CDR3 is CATSRVGTSNTGELFF. The CDR3 nucleotides are TGTGCCACCAGCAGAGTCGGGACATCGAACACCGGGGAGCTGTTTTTT.

The chain links TRBV5-1 to TRBJ2-5; D is ambiguous. The germline V gene encodes CDR1 SGHRS and CDR2 YFSETQ. Trimming removed 2 bases from V and 1 base from J, with 3 bases in between. The CDR3 runs 12 residues. CDR3 sequence reads: CASSFSQETQYF. The DNA for the CDR3 is TGCGCCAGCAGCTTCAGCCAAGAGACCCAGTACTTC.

The chain carries TRBV30 and TRBJ1-1; TRBD1 agrees at 9 bases. Germline V CDR1 and CDR2: GTSNPN, SVGIG (reference sequence). This CDR3 is built from 11 residues. Trimming at V came to 5 bases and at J to 11 bases, leaving 6 bases not matched to a gene. The CDR3 DNA is TGTGCCTGGGAACAGGGGGCGCGGGCTTTCTTT. Protein: CAWEQGARAFF.

This chain connects TRBV6-5 to TRBJ1-5, with a weak D call TRBD1 (5 bases). Germline CDR1 is MNHEY and CDR2 is SVGAGI. The germline V and J ends were trimmed by 2 bases and 3 bases, with 8 bases remaining between them. CDR3 length equals 14 residues. CDR3 sequence reads: CASSYSRANQPQHF. The CDR3 coding sequence is TGTGCCAGCAGTTACAGCAGGGCCAATCAGCCCCAGCATTTT.

The chain links TRBV24-1 to TRBJ2-1; tentatively, D is TRBD1 (6 bases). Germline lookup yields CDR1 KGHDR and CDR2 SFDVKD. V lost 5 bases and J lost 2, with 18 bases in between. CDR3 length: 17 amino acids. The CDR3 sequence is CATSATTVQGTYNEQFF. Written as DNA, the CDR3 is TGTGCCACCAGTGCCACGACAGTACAGGGAACCTACAATGAGCAGTTCTTC.